This T cell receptor beta chain was observed in a study of blood T cell repertoires in COVID-19. The overall study: The cDNA or gDNA used as material had been derived from T cells, B-cell-depleted T cells, or PBMCs.

The method was immunoSEQ multiplex PCR; TCRdb's version includes in-frame clones alone and lacks a portion of them. The repertoire has over 250,000 clones, approximately 93% of them found once; the top ten carry 2.2%. The sequencing sample was made of peripheral blood. The receptor was derived from a woman aged 25 to 39 with COVID-19, enrolled during active disease.

The CDR3 sequence is CSVANGVAEAFF. In DNA, the CDR3 is TGCAGCGTTGCTAATGGTGTGGCTGAAGCTTTCTTT. The V gene is TRBV29-1, the J gene TRBJ1-1; D unclear. CDR3 size: 12 residues. Germline-derived CDR1 and CDR2 are SQVTM and ANQGSEA. V gave up 4 bases and J gave up 6 bases, with 12 bases separating them.